The entry below describes one TCR beta chain. Its specificity is unknown. Germline lookup yields CDR1 MNHEY and CDR2 SVGAGI. The CDR3 sequence is 16 residues long. The germline V and J ends were trimmed by 0 bases and 2 bases, with 12 bases remaining between them. These data belong to a study of CD8+ T cells in alopecia areata. Overall study context: Each day, treated patients took oral tofacitinib twice, at 5 to 10 mg per dose.

Individuals with alopecia areata gave both lesional scalp punch biopsies and peripheral blood for collection. Study-wide results and limits: Affected scalp, especially in alopecia totalis/universalis, had a higher clonality than normal scalp did.

Once RNA had been extracted, it was reverse transcribed into cDNA to act as the sequencing template. The data were produced by immunoSEQ multiplex PCR, yet TCRdb's version contains in-frame clones alone and is incomplete. The data show some 170,000 clones, just under 60% seen once. This receptor was identified in a human donor with alopecia areata. The specimen comprised CD4+ T cells sorted from blood, sampled at week 0. The J gene is TRBJ2-3, the V gene TRBV6-5; D is tentatively TRBD1 or TRBD2 (6 bases each). The CDR3 coding sequence is TGTGCCAGCAGTTACTCGAGGGGGGTACACACAGATACGCAGTATTTT. Residues: CASSYSRGVHTDTQYF.